A selection of T cell receptor beta chains follows, all from one sample in a study of glioma-infiltrating T cells. Each CDR3 protein gets one entry after TCRdb re-called the multiplex PCR reads with MiXCR. The sample consists of around 150,000 distinct CDR3 sequences, around 40% of them appearing once. Sample: glioma tissue, nonneoplastic brain tissue, or PBMCs (not recorded which). These TCRs come from a human donor with low-grade glioma or glioblastoma, undergoing nonglioma brain surgery, or in good health (not recorded which). The CDR3 runs from the conserved cysteine through the conserved F or W. The D gene is left open where the match is weak. Where a row states a size, it is once, few, many or the class of an expanded clone; other rows omit it.

v_gene	j_gene	d_gene	abundance	CDR3nt	CDR3aa
TRBV7-9	TRBJ1-1	.	once	.	CASSFYICSAPIQGEKAFF
TRBV20-1	TRBJ1-5	.	few	TGCAGTGCTCCCCGAAGGGCGGGCGGCAATCAGCCCCAGCATTTT	CSAPRRAGGNQPQHF
TRBV7-8	TRBJ1-1	.	.	TGTGCCAGCAGCTCCCGGACGTTGAACACTGAAGCTTTCTTT	CASSSRTLNTEAFF
TRBV20-1	TRBJ2-5	.	.	TGCAGTGCTCCCTCCGAGCCAGGGCTCCAAGAGACCCAGTACTTC	CSAPSEPGLQETQYF
TRBV7-2	TRBJ2-3	.	.	TGTGCCAGCAGCTATAGGAGAGGGAGCACAGATACGCAGTATTTT	CASSYRRGSTDTQYF
TRBV7-2	TRBJ2-7	.	few	TGTGCCAGCAGCTTAAGAATTACAGCAAACTACGAGCAGTACTTC	CASSLRITANYEQYF
TRBV7-2	TRBJ2-5	.	many	TGTGCCAGCAGCTTTTCGGGGAAGACCCAGTACTTC	CASSFSGKTQYF
TRBV12-3/TRBV12-4	TRBJ1-3	.	.	TGTGCCAGCATGTATGCTAACTCTGGAAACACCATATATTTT	CASMYANSGNTIYF
TRBV2	TRBJ1-5	TRBD1	.	TGTGCCAGCAGTGGGCCCCGGACAGGAAATCAGCCCCAGCATTTT	CASSGPRTGNQPQHF
TRBV20-1	TRBJ2-7	.	.	TGCAGTGCTAGAGGCTTGAAAGGTAGCTACGAGCAGTACTTC	CSARGLKGSYEQYF
TRBV7-9	TRBJ2-7	.	.	TGTGCCAGCAGCTTGGGTGTATTCGAGCAGTACTTC	CASSLGVFEQYF
TRBV28	TRBJ2-3	.	.	TGTGCCAGCTCCCCTCAGCCCCTCACAGATACGCAGTATTTT	CASSPQPLTDTQYF
TRBV10-3	TRBJ2-7	TRBD1	few	TGTGCCATCAGTGGACAGGGGATGAAAACCTACGAGCAGTACTTC	CAISGQGMKTYEQYF
TRBV20-1	TRBJ2-1	.	.	TGCAGTGCTAGGGGGGCCAATGAGCAGTTCTTC	CSARGANEQFF
TRBV2	TRBJ1-6	TRBD1	few	TGTGCCAGCACCGCTGCCCCGGGACAGGGTGCACCCCTCCACTTT	CASTAAPGQGAPLHF
TRBV6-1	TRBJ2-7	.	few	TGTGCCAGCAGTGAAGCGTTGGACTACGAGCAGTACTTC	CASSEALDYEQYF
TRBV6-2/TRBV6-3	TRBJ2-4	TRBD2	few	TGTGCCAGCAGCCAAAAAATAGCTAGCGGGAGGAGGATAAACATTCAGTACTTC	CASSQKIASGRRINIQYF
TRBV27	TRBJ2-7	TRBD1	.	TGTGCCAGCAGTCTAAATCCCTACGGACAGGGGTACGAGCAGTACTTC	CASSLNPYGQGYEQYF
TRBV6-2/TRBV6-3	TRBJ2-1	.	.	TGTGCCAGCAGTTCCACCCCCCTCTACAATGAGCAGTTCTTC	CASSSTPLYNEQFF